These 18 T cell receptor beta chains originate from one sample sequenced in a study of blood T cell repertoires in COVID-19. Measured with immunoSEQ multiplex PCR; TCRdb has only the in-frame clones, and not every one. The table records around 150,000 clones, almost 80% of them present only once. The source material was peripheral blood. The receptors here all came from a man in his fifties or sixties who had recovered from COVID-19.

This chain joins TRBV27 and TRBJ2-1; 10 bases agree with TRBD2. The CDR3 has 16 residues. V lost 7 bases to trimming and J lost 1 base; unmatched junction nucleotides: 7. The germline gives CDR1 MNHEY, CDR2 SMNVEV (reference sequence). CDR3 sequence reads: CASTSSSGGSYNEQFF. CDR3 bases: TGTGCCAGCACCTCTTCTAGCGGGGGTTCCTACAATGAGCAGTTCTTC.

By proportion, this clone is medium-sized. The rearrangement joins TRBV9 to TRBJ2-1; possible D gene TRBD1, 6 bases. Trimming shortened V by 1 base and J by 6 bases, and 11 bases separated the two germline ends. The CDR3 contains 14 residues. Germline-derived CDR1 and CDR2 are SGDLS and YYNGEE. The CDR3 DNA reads TGTGCCAGCAGCGTAAGGCGAGGGGGCAATGAGCAGTTCTTC. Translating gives CASSVRRGGNEQFF. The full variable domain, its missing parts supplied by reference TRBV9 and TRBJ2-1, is DSGVTQTPKHLITATGQRVTLRCSPRSGDLSVYWYQQSLDQGLQFLIQYYNGEERAKGNILERFSAQQFPDLHSELNLSSLELGDSALYFCASSVRRGGNEQFFGPGTRLTVL.

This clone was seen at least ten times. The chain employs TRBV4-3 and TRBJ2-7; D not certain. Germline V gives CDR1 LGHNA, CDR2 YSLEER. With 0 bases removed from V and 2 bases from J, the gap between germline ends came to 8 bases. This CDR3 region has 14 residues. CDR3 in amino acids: CASSQDSNAYEQYF. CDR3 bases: TGCGCCAGCAGCCAAGATAGTAATGCCTACGAGCAGTACTTC.

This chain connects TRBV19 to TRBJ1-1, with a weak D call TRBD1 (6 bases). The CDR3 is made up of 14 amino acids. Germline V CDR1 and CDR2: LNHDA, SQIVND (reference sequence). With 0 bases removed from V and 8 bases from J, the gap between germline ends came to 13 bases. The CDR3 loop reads CASSIDLVGTEAFF. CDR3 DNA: TGTGCCAGTAGTATAGATCTCGTGGGGACAGAAGCTTTCTTT.

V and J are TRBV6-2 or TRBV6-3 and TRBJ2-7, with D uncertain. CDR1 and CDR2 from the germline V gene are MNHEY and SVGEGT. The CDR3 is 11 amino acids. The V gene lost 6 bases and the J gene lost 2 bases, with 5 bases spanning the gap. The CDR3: CASSFTYEQYF. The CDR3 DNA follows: TGTGCCAGCAGCTTCACCTACGAGCAGTACTTC.

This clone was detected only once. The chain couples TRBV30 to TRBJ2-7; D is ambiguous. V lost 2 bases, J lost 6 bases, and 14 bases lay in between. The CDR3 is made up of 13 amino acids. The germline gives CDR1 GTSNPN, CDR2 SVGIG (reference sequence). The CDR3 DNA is TGTGCCTGGAGTCAAAAGCAGGATGGCGAGCAGTACTTC. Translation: CAWSQKQDGEQYF.

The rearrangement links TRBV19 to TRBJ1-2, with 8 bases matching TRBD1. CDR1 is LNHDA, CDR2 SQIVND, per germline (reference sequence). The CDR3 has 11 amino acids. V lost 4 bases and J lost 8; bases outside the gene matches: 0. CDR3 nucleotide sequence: TGTGCCAGTAGTACAGGGGGCGGCTACACCTTC. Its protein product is CASSTGGGYTF.

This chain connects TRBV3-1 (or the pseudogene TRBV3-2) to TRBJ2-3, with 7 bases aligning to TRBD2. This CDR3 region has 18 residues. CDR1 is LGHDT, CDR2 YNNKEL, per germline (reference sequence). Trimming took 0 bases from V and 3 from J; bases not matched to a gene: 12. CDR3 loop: CASSQDTWGGGDTDTQYF. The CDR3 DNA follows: TGTGCCAGCAGCCAAGATACTTGGGGGGGAGGTGATACAGATACGCAGTATTTT.

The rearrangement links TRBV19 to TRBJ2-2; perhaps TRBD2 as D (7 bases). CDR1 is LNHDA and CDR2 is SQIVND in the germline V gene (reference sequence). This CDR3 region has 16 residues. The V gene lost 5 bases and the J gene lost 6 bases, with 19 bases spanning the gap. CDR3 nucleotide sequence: TGTGCCAGTAGTTACGGCGGGGGCTTGGTTGCCGGGGAGCTGTTTTTT. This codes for CASSYGGGLVAGELFF.

The CDR3 DNA follows: TGTGCCAGCAGTCTACAGGGAGCCGGGGCCAACGTCCTGACTTTC. The encoded protein is CASSLQGAGANVLTF. The chain couples TRBV28 to TRBJ2-6; D may be TRBD1 (6 bases). V lost 5 bases and J 4 bases, leaving 12 bases between the germline ends. The CDR3 is made up of 15 amino acids. Germline V gene sequence: CDR1 MDHEN, CDR2 SYDVKM.

CDR3 bases: TGTGCCAGCAGGCCCGGACAGGGCAATCAGCCCCAGCATTTT. This codes for CASRPGQGNQPQHF. The rearrangement uses TRBV6-6 and TRBJ1-5; 7 bases fit TRBD1. The ends lost 6 bases at V and 2 bases at J; junction bases unmatched: 4. Germline-derived CDR1 and CDR2 are MNHNY and SVGAGI (reference sequence). The CDR3 has 14 amino acids.

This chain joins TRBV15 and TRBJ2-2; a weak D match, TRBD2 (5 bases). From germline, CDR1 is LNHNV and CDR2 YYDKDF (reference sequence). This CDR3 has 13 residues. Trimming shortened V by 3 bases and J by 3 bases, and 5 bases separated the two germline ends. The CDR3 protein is CATSRRDTGELFF. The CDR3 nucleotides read TGTGCCACCAGCAGGCGGGACACCGGGGAGCTGTTTTTT.

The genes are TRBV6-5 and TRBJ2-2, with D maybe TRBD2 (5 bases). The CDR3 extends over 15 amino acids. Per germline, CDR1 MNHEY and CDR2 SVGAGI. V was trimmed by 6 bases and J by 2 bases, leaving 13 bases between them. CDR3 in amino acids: CASRPRGRNTGELFF. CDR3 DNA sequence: TGTGCCAGCAGACCCCGGGGAAGAAACACCGGGGAGCTGTTTTTT.

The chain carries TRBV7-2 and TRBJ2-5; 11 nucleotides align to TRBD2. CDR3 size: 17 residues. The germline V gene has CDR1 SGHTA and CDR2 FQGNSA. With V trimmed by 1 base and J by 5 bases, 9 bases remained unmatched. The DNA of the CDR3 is TGTGCCAGCAGCTTAGAAAGCACTAGCGGGGGAGGGGAGACCCAGTACTTC. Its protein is CASSLESTSGGGETQYF.

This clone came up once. This CDR3 is CASRTPLVNTEAFF. In DNA form, the CDR3 reads TGTGCCAGCAGGACACCTTTGGTGAACACTGAAGCTTTCTTT. The gene calls are TRBV2 and TRBJ1-1; D gene ambiguous. The V gene lost 6 bases and the J gene lost 0 bases, with 11 bases spanning the gap. The CDR3 consists of 14 residues. Germline CDR1 SNHLY, CDR2 FYNNEI.

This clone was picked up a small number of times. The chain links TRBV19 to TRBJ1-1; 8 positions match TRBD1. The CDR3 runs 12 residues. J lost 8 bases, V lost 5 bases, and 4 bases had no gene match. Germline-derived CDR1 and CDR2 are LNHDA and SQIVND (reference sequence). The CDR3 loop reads CASSSWTGEAFF. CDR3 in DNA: TGTGCCAGTAGTTCATGGACAGGGGAAGCTTTCTTT.

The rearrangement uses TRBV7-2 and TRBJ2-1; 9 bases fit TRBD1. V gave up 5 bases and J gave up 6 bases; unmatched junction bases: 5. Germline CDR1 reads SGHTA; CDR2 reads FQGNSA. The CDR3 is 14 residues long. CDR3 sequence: CASSRPDRGNEQFF. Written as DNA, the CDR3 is TGTGCCAGCAGCCGTCCGGACAGGGGCAATGAGCAGTTCTTC.

DNA of the CDR3: TGTGCCAGCAGGCCTCAGGGAATCGGCACTGAAGCTTTCTTT. Residues: CASRPQGIGTEAFF. V gene TRBV27 combines with J gene TRBJ1-1; D possibly corresponds to TRBD1 (5 bases). Germline V gene data show CDR1 as MNHEY and CDR2 as SMNVEV (reference sequence). V lost 6 bases and J lost 4, with 15 bases in between. The CDR3 runs to 14 residues.